The present T cell receptor (beta chain) was sequenced within a study of blood T cell repertoires in COVID-19. Looking at the study overall: Sources were T cells, B-cell-depleted T cells, or PBMCs; the material itself was cDNA or gDNA.

Assignment of participants to cohorts was predicated upon participant-reported clinical history. Repertoires were generated with immunoSEQ multiplex PCR, while TCRdb's copy carries only in-frame clones and drops some. The table shows 200,000 or so clones, with approximately 80% occurring only once. The sequenced sample consisted of PBMCs or T cells enriched from blood (not recorded which). This TCR was sampled from a woman between 35 and 50 years old with acute COVID-19.

This CDR3 is CASSLMGANYGYTF. CDR3 in DNA: TGTGCCAGCAGCTTAATGGGGGCGAACTATGGCTACACCTTC. The chain is built from TRBV7-2 and TRBJ1-2; the D gene is possibly TRBD1 (6 bases). V was trimmed by 2 bases and J by 2 bases, leaving 9 bases between them. Per germline, CDR1 SGHTA and CDR2 FQGNSA. The CDR3 contains 14 residues. The variable domain in full, with the rest retrieved from reference TRBV7-2 and TRBJ1-2, is GAGVSQSPSNKVTEKGKDVELRCDPISGHTALYWYRQSLGQGLEFLIYFQGNSAPDKSGLPSDRFSAERTGGSVSTLTIQRTQQEDSAVYLCASSLMGANYGYTFGSGTRLTVV.